These 9 T cell receptor beta chains share one sample of origin, sequenced in a study of CD8+CD57+ T cells in acquired aplastic anemia (dated by TCRdb to the late 2010s). The patients picked for sequencing were ones in whom flow cytometry had shown an expansion of CD8+CD57+ cells. Sequenced on an Illumina HiSeq 2000. TCR beta VDJ combination and CDR3 sequence profiling used genomic DNA as the template. TCRdb trimmed public reads at Q25 via fastp, called clones via MiXCR and kept in-frame beta chains. CDR3 protein sequences are deduplicated, and each keeps its most common genes and DNA. The sample table lists hundreds of thousands of distinct CDR3 sequences, under 40% of them with a count of one. Of the sample, 0.7% to 1% falls within the top ten clones. The sample taken for sequencing was sorted CD4+, CD8+, or CD8+CD57+ T cells (not recorded which) from PBMCs. These receptors were collected from a human donor with aplastic anemia.

The CDR3 sequence is CSVVKGTTDTQYF. The CDR3 coding sequence is TGCAGCGTTGTGAAAGGTACGACAGATACGCAGTATTTT. This chain links TRBV29-1 with TRBJ2-3, with no clear D. Germline CDR1 and CDR2: SQVTM and ANQGSEA. The CDR3 has 13 amino acids. V was cut by 4 bases and J by 3 bases, with 11 bases left in between.

This clonotype was picked up many times. A clone one base away is much larger, so this may be a read error. This chain joins TRBV5-4 and TRBJ1-2; D gene unclear. Between the trimmed V and J ends, which lost 3 bases and 1 base, there was a span of 7 bases. Germline V lookup: CDR1 SGHNT, CDR2 YYREEE (reference sequence). The CDR3 is 13 amino acids. CDR3 region: CASSSDGNYGYTF. CDR3 nucleotides: TGTGCCAGCAGCTCGGACGGTAACTATGGCTACACCTTC.

The chain employs TRBV2 and TRBJ1-5; 7 bases are shared with TRBD1. The CDR3 sequence is 13 residues long. Germline CDR1 reads SNHLY; CDR2 reads FYNNEI. The J segment lost 6 bases and the V segment lost 6 bases, leaving 5 bases of the junction unmatched. The CDR3 is CASRGTEGQPQHF. CDR3 nucleotides: TGTGCCAGCAGAGGGACAGAGGGTCAGCCCCAGCATTTT.

This clonotype was seen only a few times. The rearrangement joins TRBV19 to TRBJ1-4; D is unresolved. Between the trimmed V and J ends, which lost 5 bases and 1 base, there was a span of 11 bases. The CDR3 sequence is 15 residues long. Per the germline V gene, CDR1 is LNHDA and CDR2 is SQIVND (reference sequence). CDR3: CASSSFGLTNEKLFF. The CDR3 DNA sequence: TGTGCCAGTAGTTCGTTTGGATTAACTAATGAAAAACTGTTTTTT.

This clonotype was counted between two and nine times. CDR3 nucleotide sequence: TGCAGTGCTTATAACCCCGGGACTACCACAGATACGCAGTATTTT. As protein: CSAYNPGTTTDTQYF. The chain employs TRBV20-1 and TRBJ2-3; 7 nucleotides match TRBD2. CDR1 and CDR2 from the germline V gene are DFQATT and SNEGSKA (reference sequence). The CDR3 extends over 15 amino acids. The junction had 10 bases not matched to a gene; V was cut back by 5 bases and J by 2 bases.

Remarks on this clonotype: Given a much more abundant clone one base away, this may be a read error. The chain uses TRBV10-3 and TRBJ2-2, with 8 nucleotides matching TRBD2. CDR1 ENHRY and CDR2 SYGVKD come from the germline V gene. The CDR3 is 17 residues long. The CDR3 bases are TGTGCCACCAGTGAGTCGACGGGGGGGCCGAACACCGGGGAGCTGTTTTTT. Translated: CATSESTGGPNTGELFF.

The rearrangement joins TRBV12-3 or TRBV12-4 to TRBJ2-1; 9 bases align to TRBD1. With 6 bases clipped from V and 5 bases from J, the junction kept 8 bases outside the gene matches. The CDR3 extends over 15 amino acids. The CDR3 sequence: CASSSSGTGNNEQFF. As DNA, the CDR3 is TGTGCCAGCAGCTCCTCCGGGACAGGGAACAATGAGCAGTTCTTC.

This clonotype was counted ten times or more. The rearrangement uses TRBV9 and TRBJ2-3, with 7 bases lining up with TRBD1. V was clipped by 3 bases and J by 0 bases; unmatched bases: 7. Germline assignment: CDR1 SGDLS and CDR2 YYNGEE. This CDR3 contains 16 residues. The CDR3 here is CASSARGDRSTDTQYF. In DNA, the CDR3 is TGTGCCAGCAGCGCCCGAGGGGACAGAAGCACAGATACGCAGTATTTT.

The chain recombines TRBV2 with TRBJ1-6, with D tentatively TRBD1 (6 bases). Germline assignment: CDR1 SNHLY and CDR2 FYNNEI. Trimming shortened V by 9 bases and J by 7 bases, and 13 bases separated the two germline ends. CDR3 length equals 13 residues. The CDR3 reads CASIVTGNSPLHF. In nucleotides, the CDR3 is TGTGCCAGTATAGTAACAGGGAATTCACCCCTCCACTTT.